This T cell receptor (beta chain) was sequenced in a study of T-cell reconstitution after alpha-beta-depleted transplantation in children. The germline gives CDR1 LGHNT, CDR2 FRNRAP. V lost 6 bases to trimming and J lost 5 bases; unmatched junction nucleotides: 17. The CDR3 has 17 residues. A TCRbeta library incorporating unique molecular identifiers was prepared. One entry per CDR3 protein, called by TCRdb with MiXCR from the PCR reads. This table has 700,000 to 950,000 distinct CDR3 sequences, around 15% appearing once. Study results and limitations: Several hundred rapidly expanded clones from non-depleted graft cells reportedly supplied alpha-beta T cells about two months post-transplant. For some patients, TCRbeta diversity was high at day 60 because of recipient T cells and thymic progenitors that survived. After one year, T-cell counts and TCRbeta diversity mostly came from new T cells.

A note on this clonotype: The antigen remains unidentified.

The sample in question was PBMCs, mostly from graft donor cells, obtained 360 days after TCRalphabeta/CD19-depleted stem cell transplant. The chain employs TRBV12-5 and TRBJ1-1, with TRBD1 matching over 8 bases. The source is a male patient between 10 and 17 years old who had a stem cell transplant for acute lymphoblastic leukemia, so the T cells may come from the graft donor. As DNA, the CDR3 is TGTGCTAGTGGATCAAACCCATCCGGACAGGGCTTTACTGAAGCTTTCTTT. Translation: CASGSNPSGQGFTEAFF.